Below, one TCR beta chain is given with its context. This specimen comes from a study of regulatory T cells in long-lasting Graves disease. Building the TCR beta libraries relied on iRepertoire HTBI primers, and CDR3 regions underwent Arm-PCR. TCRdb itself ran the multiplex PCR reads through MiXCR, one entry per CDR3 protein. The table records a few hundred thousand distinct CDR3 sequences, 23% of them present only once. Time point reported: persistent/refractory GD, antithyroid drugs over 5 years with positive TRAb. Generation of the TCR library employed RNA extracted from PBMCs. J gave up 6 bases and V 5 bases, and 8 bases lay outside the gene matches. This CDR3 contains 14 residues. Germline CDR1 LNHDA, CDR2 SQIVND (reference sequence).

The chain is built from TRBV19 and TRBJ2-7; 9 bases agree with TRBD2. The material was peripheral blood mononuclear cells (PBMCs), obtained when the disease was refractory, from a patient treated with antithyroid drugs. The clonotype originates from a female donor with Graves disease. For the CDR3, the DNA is TGTGCCAGTAGTTCCGCGGGAGGGCCAGGCGAGCAGTACTTC. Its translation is CASSSAGGPGEQYF.